The clone carrying this TCR beta chain was seen only once. Its antigen remains unknown. This entry comes from a study of shared clonotypes between healthy human individuals. General study points: Naive CD4 clonotypes were shared across several donors at about 5.2%. Non-shared clonotypes were found to have lower generation probabilities than the clonotypes that were shared by all four of the sorted-subset donors.

CDR1 is MGHRA and CDR2 is YSYEKL in the germline V gene. Germline trimming cut 4 bases from V and 3 bases from J; bases unmatched to any gene: 4. The CDR3 runs to 14 residues. The repertoire was sequenced with immunoSEQ multiplex PCR; TCRdb's copy has only in-frame clones and lacks some. The repertoire has some 1,100,000 clones, 70% to 80% of them found once; the top ten carry approximately 0.5%. Adult Caucasians living in Nashville, Tennessee made up all of the donors. The rearrangement uses TRBV4-1 and TRBJ2-3, with 7 bases lining up with TRBD1. The sample comprised memory CD4+ T cells from PBMCs. Stated subset: CD45RA-negative fraction. The source of this sequence is a man aged 18 to 29 in good health. Some clones in this sample may be carry-over from other donors' samples. This chain's CDR3 is CASSLTGLTDTQYF. The DNA of the CDR3 is TGCGCCAGCAGCCTGACAGGGCTGACAGATACGCAGTATTTT.